A selection of T cell receptor beta chains follows, all from one sample in a study of tumor-infiltrating lymphocytes in primary liver carcinoma. TCRdb reprocessed the multiplex PCR reads with MiXCR, giving one entry per CDR3 protein. The sample lists about 200,000 distinct CDR3 sequences; around 81% were seen once. The source material was tumor tissue from primary liver carcinoma. These receptors all come from a man in his forties with primary liver carcinoma and hepatitis B virus infection. The CDR3 runs from the conserved cysteine through the conserved F or W.

V	CDR3
TRBV29-1	CSVKFGQSINGYTF
TRBV5-4	CASSLGSSGRAGELFF
TRBV12-3/TRBV12-4	CASSLGDRGLNSPLHF
TRBV29-1	CSVLRTPVSEAFF
TRBV6-1	CASSEGSGSGNGKMFF
TRBV29-1	CIAMTSGTGTPYEQRF
TRBV7-3	CASSLNPGGMTGELSF
TRBV29-1	CSVDTQGNTGELLF
TRBV12-3/TRBV12-4	CASRTGTSQVGELFF
TRBV4-1	CGSSQDRAGANTGELFF
TRBV5-1	CASSTGTSSYSYNEQFF
TRBV12-1	CASSPFPDLTYSFETYF
TRBV6-1	CASSELATQYF
TRBV5-4	CASSLETSGMITDTQYF
TRBV4-2	CASIQARSGRAGANVLTF
TRBV6-1	CTSSEWDTEAFF
TRBV4-3	CASSQEAGVKQFF
TRBV28	CASRLTKADYGYTF
TRBV29-1	CSVEESDRAEIQYF